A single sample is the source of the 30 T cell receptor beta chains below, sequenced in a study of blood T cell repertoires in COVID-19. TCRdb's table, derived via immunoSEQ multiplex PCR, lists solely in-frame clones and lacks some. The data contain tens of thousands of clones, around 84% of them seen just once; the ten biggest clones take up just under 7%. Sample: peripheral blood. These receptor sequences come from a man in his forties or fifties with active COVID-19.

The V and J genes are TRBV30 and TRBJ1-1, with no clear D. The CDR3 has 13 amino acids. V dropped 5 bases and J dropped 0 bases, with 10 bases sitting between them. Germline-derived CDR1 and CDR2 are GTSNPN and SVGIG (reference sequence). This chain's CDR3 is CAWGRGVNTEAFF. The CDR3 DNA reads TGTGCCTGGGGTCGGGGAGTGAACACTGAAGCTTTCTTT.

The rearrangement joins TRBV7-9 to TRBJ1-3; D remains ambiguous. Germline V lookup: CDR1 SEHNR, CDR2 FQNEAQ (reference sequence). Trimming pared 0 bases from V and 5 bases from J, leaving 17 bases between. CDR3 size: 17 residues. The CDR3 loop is CASSLAALRDRRNTIYF. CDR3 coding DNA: TGTGCCAGCAGCTTAGCCGCTCTCCGGGATCGAAGAAACACCATATATTTT.

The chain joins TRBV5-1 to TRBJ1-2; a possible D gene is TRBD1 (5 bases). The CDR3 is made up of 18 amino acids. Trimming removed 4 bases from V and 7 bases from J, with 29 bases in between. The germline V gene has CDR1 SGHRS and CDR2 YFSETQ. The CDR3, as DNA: TGCGCCAGCAGCCCGGGGTCTATAGCGGGACGAAGGCTACCTGGCTACACCTTC. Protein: CASSPGSIAGRRLPGYTF.

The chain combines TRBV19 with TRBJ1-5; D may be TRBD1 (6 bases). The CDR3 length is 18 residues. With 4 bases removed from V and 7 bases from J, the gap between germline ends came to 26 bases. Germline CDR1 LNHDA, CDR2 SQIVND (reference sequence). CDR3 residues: CASSTRGGPRVISQPQHF. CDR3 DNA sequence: TGTGCCAGTAGTACAAGGGGGGGACCCAGGGTAATAAGCCAGCCCCAGCATTTT.

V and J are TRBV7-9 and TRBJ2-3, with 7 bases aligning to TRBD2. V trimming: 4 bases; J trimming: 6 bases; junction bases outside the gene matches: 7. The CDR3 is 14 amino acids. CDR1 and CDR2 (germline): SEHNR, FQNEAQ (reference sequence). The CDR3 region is CASSWSGIQDTQYF. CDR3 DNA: TGTGCCAGCAGCTGGAGCGGGATTCAGGATACGCAGTATTTT.

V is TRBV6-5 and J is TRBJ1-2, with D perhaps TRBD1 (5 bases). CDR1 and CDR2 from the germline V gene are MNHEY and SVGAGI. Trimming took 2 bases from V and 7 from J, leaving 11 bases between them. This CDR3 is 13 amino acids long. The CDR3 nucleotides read TGTGCCAGCAGTTACACCAGGGTGGGTGGCTACACCTTC. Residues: CASSYTRVGGYTF.

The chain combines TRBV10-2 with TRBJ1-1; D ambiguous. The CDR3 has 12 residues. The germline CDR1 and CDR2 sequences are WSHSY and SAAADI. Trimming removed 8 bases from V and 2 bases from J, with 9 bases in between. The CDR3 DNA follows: TGCGCCAGCGCGTCGGTTAACACTGAAGCTTTCTTT. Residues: CASASVNTEAFF.

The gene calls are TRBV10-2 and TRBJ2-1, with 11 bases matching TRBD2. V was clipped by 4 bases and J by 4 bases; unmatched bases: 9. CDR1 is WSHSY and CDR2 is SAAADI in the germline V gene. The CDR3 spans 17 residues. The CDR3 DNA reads TGCGCCAGCAGTGGATTGGCTAGCGGGAGGAAATACAATGAGCAGTTCTTC. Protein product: CASSGLASGRKYNEQFF.

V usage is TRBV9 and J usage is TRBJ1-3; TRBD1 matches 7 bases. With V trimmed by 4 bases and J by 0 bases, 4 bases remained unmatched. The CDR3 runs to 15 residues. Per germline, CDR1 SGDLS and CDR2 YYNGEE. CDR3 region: CASSTGTDSGNTIYF. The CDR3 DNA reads TGTGCCAGCAGCACTGGGACAGACTCTGGAAACACCATATATTTT. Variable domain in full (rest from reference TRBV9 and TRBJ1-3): DSGVTQTPKHLITATGQRVTLRCSPRSGDLSVYWYQQSLDQGLQFLIQYYNGEERAKGNILERFSAQQFPDLHSELNLSSLELGDSALYFCASSTGTDSGNTIYFGEGSWLTVV.

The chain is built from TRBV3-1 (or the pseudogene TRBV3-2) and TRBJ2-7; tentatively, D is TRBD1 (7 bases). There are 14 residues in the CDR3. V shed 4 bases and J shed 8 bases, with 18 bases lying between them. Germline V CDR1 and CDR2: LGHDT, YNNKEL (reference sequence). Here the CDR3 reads CASSPTWRDSQQYF. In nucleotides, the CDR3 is TGTGCCAGCAGCCCTACGTGGAGGGACAGTCAGCAGTACTTC.

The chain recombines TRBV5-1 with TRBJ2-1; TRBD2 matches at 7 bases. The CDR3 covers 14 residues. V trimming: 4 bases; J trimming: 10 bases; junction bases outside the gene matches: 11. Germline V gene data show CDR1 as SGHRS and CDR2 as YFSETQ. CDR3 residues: CASSPGPSGTEQFF. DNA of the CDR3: TGCGCCAGCAGCCCCGGTCCTAGCGGTACCGAGCAGTTCTTC.

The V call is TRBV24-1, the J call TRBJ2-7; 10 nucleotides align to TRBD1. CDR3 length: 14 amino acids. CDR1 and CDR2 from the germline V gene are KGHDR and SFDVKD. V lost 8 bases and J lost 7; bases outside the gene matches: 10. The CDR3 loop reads CATMPRDRGYEQYV. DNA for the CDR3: TGTGCCACCATGCCGCGGGACAGGGGATATGAGCAGTACGTC.

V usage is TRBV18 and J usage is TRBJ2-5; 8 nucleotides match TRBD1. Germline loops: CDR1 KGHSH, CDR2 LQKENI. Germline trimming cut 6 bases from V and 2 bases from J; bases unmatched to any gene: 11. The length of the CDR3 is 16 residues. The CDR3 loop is CASSRPGTGAQETQYF. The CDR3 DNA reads TGTGCCAGCTCTCGTCCCGGGACAGGAGCTCAAGAGACCCAGTACTTC.

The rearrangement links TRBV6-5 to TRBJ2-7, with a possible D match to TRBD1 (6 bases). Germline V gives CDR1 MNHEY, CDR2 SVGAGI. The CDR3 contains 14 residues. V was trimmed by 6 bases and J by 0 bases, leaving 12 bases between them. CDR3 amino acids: CASSWDTYSYEQYF. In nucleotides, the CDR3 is TGTGCCAGCAGCTGGGACACCTACTCCTACGAGCAGTACTTC.

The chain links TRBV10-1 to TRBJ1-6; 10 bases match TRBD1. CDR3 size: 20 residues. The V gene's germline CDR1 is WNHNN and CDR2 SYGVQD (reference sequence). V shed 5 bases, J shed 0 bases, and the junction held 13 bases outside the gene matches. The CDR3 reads CASSPFRGQGLGSYNSPLHF. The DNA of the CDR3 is TGCGCCAGCAGTCCCTTTCGGGGACAGGGGCTGGGCTCCTATAATTCACCCCTCCACTTT.

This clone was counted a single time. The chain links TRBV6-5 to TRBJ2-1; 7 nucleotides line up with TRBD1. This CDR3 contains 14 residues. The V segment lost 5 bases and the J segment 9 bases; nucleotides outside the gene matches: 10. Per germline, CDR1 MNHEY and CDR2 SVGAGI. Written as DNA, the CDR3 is TGTGCCAGCAGTCCAAGACGACAGGGAGCTGAGCAGTTCTTC. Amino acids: CASSPRRQGAEQFF.

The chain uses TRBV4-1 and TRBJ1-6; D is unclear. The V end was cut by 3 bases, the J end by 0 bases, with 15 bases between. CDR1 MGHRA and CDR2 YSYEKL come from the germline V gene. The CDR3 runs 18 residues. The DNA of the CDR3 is TGCGCCAGCAGCCAGCAGGTGGTCGAGGGCTCCTATAATTCACCCCTCCACTTT. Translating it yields CASSQQVVEGSYNSPLHF.

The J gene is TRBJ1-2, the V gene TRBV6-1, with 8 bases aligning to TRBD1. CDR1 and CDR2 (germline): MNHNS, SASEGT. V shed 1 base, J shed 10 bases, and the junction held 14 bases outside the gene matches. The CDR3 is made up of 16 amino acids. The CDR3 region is CASSEGARTGTLSYTF. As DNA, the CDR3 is TGTGCCAGCAGTGAAGGAGCCAGGACAGGGACTTTATCCTACACCTTC.

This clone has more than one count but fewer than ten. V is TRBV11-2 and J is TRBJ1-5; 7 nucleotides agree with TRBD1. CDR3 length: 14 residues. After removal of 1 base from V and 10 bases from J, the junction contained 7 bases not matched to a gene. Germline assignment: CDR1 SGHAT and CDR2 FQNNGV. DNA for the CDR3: TGTGCCAGCAGCTTAGGCGGGACAGTTAGACCCCAGCATTTT. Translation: CASSLGGTVRPQHF.

The CDR3 reads CASSLVAGPSTDTQYF. CDR3 nucleotide sequence: TGCGCCAGCAGCTTGGTAGCGGGACCTAGCACAGATACGCAGTATTTT. The chain recombines TRBV5-1 with TRBJ2-3, with 8 bases lining up with TRBD2. V lost 0 bases to trimming and J lost 0 bases; unmatched junction nucleotides: 3. The CDR3 covers 16 residues. Germline V gene sequence: CDR1 SGHRS, CDR2 YFSETQ. The full variable domain, with the rest looked up from reference TRBV5-1 and TRBJ2-3, is KAGVTQTPRYLIKTRGQQVTLSCSPISGHRSVSWYQQTPGQGLQFLFEYFSETQRNKGNFPGRFSGRQFSNSRSEMNVSTLELGDSALYLCASSLVAGPSTDTQYFGPGTRLTVL.

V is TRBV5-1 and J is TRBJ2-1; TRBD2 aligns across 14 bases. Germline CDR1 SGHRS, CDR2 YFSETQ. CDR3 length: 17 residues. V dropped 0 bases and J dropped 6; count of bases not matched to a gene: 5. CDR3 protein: CASSLEGLAGVSNEQFF. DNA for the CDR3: TGCGCCAGCAGCTTGGAGGGACTAGCGGGAGTTAGCAATGAGCAGTTCTTC.

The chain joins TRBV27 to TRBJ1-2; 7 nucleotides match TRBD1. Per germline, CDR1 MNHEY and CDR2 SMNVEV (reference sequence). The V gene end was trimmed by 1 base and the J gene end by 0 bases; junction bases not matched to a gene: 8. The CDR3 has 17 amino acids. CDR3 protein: CASSLYRGVGANYGYTF. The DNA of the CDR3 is TGTGCCAGCAGTTTATACAGGGGAGTAGGGGCTAACTATGGCTACACCTTC.

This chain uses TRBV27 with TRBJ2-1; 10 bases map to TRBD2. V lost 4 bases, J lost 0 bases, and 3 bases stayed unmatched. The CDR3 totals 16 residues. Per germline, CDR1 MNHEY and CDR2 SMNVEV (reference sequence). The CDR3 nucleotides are TGTGCCAGCAGTTACCGGACTAGCGGCTCCTACAATGAGCAGTTCTTC. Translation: CASSYRTSGSYNEQFF.

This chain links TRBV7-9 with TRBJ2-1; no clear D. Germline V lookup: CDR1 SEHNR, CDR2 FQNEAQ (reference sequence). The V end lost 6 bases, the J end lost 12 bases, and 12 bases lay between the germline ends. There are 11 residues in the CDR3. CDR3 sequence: CASRSSLGQFF. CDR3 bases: TGTGCCAGCAGAAGTAGCCTGGGGCAGTTCTTC.

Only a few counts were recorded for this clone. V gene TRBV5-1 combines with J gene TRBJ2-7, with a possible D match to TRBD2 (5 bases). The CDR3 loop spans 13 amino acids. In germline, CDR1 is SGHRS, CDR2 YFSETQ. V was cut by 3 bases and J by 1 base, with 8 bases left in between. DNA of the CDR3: TGCGCCAGCAGCTCCCCGGGATCCTACGAGCAGTACTTC. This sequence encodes CASSSPGSYEQYF.

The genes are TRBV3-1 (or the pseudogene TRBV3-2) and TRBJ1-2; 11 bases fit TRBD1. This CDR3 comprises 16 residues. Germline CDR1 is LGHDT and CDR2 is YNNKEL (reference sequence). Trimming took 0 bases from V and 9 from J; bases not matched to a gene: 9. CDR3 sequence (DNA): TGTGCCAGCAGCCAAGAGAGTATGGGGACAGGGGGTCGCTACACCTTC. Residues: CASSQESMGTGGRYTF.

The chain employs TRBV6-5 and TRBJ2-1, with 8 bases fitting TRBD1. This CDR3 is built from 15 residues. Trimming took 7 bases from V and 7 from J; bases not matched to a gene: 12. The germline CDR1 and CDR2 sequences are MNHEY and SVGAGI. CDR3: CASTKGQGAVNEQFF. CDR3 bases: TGTGCCAGCACCAAGGGGCAGGGGGCAGTAAATGAGCAGTTCTTC.

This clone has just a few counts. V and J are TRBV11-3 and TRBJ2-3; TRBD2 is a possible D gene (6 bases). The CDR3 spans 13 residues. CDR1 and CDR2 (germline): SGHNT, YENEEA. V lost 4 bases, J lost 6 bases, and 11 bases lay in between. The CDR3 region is CASSYRGWDTQYF. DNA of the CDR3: TGTGCCAGCAGCTATCGGGGGTGGGATACGCAGTATTTT.

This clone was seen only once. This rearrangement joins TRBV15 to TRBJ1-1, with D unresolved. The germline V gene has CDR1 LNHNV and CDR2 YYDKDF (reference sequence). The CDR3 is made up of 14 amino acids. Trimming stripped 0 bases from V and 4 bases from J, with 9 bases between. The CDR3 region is CATSRDPRSTEAFF. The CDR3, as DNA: TGTGCCACCAGCAGAGATCCAAGGAGCACTGAAGCTTTCTTT. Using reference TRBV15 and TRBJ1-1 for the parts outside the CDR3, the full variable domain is DAMVIQNPRYQVTQFGKPVTLSCSQTLNHNVMYWYQQKSSQAPKLLFHYYDKDFNNEADTPDNFQSRRPNTSFCFLDIRSPGLGDTAMYLCATSRDPRSTEAFFGQGTRLTVV.

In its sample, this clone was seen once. The CDR3 here is CASSEFRTGSTEAFF. The CDR3 region has the DNA TGCGCCAGCAGTGAGTTCCGGACAGGGTCCACTGAAGCTTTCTTT. The chain links TRBV10-2 to TRBJ1-1; TRBD1 matches at 8 bases. The V gene end was trimmed by 1 base and the J gene end by 4 bases; junction bases not matched to a gene: 5. The CDR3 extends over 15 amino acids. The V gene's germline CDR1 is WSHSY and CDR2 SAAADI.